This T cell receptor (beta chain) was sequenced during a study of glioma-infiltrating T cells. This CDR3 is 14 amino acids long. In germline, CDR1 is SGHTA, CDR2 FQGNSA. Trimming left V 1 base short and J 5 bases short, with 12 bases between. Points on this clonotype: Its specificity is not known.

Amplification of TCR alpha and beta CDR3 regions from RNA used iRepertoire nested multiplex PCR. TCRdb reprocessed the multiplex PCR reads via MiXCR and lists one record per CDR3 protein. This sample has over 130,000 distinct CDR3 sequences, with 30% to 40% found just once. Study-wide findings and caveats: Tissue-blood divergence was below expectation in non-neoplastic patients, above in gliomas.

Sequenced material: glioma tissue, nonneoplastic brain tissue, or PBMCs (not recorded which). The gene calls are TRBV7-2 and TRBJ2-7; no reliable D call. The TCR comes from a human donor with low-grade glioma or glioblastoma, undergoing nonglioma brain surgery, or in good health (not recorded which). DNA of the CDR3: TGTGCCAGCAGCTTAGAGGGTAGCCGCCACGAGCAGTACTTC. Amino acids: CASSLEGSRHEQYF.